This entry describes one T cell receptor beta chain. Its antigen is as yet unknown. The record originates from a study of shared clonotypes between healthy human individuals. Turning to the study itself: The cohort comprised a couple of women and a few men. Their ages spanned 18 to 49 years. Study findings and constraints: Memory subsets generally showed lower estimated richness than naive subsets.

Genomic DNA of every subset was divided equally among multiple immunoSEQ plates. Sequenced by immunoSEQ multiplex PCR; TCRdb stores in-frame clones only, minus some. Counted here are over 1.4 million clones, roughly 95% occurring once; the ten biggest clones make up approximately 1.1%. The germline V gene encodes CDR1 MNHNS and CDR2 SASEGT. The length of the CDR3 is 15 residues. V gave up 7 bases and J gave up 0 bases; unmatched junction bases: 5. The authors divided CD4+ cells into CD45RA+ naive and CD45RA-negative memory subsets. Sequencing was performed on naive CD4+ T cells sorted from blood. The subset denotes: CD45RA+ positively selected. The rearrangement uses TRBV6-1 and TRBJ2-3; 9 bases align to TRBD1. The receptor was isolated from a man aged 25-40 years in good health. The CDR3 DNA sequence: TGTGCCAGCAACACCGGGACAGGGAGCACAGATACGCAGTATTTT. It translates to CASNTGTGSTDTQYF.